The present T cell receptor beta chain was sequenced within a study of cytomegalovirus exposure and HLA in healthy donors. Study results and caveats: The availability of immune exposure information extended only to CMV serostatus.

About this clone: The antigen is undetermined.

V was shortened by 0 bases and J by 4 bases, with 7 bases between the two germline ends. This CDR3 is 13 amino acids long. CDR1 SGDLS and CDR2 YYNGEE come from the germline V gene. A multiplex PCR was run with 60 Vbeta primers and 13 Jbeta primers. Sequencing used immunoSEQ multiplex PCR; TCRdb keeps in-frame clones, though not all of them. The sample contains approximately 140,000 clones, about four fifths of which appear only once. Sequencing was carried out using PBMCs. The sequence was obtained from a male donor in good health and CMV-seronegative. V is TRBV9 and J is TRBJ1-1; a weak D match, TRBD1 (5 bases). CDR3 coding DNA: TGTGCCAGCAGCGTAGGCGGGGCCACTGAAGCTTTCTTT. This encodes CASSVGGATEAFF.